This is a list of T cell receptor beta chains from one sample in a study of radiation and T cells in renal cell carcinoma. Assay used: immunoSEQ multiplex PCR; TCRdb lists only in-frame clones, some missing. The sample records 13,000 to 15,000 clones, approximately 65% being singletons. The sample here was tumor tissue, taken from a patient whose treatment was nephrectomy without radiotherapy. These receptors originate from a man aged 60-69 years with renal cell carcinoma. CDR3s include the opening cysteine and the closing phenylalanine or tryptophan. Each record gives: clone size, D gene, V gene, J gene, CDR3 length, CDR3 protein, CDR3 DNA. The D gene is left open where the match is weak. A row's size may be missing; if present it is once, few, many or a size class.

clone size: few
D gene: NA
V gene: TRBV4-2
J gene: TRBJ2-7
CDR3 length: 14
CDR3 protein: CASSQDGKGYEQYF
CDR3 DNA: TGTGCCAGCAGCCAAGATGGAAAAGGTTACGAGCAGTACTTC

clone size: NA
D gene: TRBD2
V gene: TRBV28
J gene: TRBJ2-3
CDR3 length: 15
CDR3 protein: CASSLSGGGRNTQYF
CDR3 DNA: TGTGCCAGCAGTTTATCTGGGGGAGGGCGGAATACGCAGTATTTT

clone size: NA
D gene: TRBD2
V gene: TRBV4-2
J gene: TRBJ2-1
CDR3 length: 20
CDR3 protein: CASSQVQGLAGGPYYNEQFF
CDR3 DNA: TGTGCCAGCAGCCAAGTCCAGGGACTAGCGGGAGGGCCTTATTACAATGAGCAGTTCTTC

clone size: NA
D gene: TRBD1
V gene: TRBV28
J gene: TRBJ1-3
CDR3 length: 15
CDR3 protein: CASRPGTGTGNTIYF
CDR3 DNA: TGTGCCAGCAGGCCTGGGACAGGGACTGGAAACACCATATATTTT

clone size: few
D gene: TRBD1
V gene: TRBV7-2
J gene: TRBJ2-2
CDR3 length: 15
CDR3 protein: CASSLGGQITGELFF
CDR3 DNA: TGTGCCAGCAGCTTAGGGGGACAGATAACCGGGGAGCTGTTTTTT

clone size: NA
D gene: TRBD1
V gene: TRBV27
J gene: TRBJ1-1
CDR3 length: 14
CDR3 protein: CASSLSWDSTEAFF
CDR3 DNA: TGTGCCAGCAGTTTATCTTGGGACAGTACTGAAGCTTTCTTT

clone size: NA
D gene: NA
V gene: TRBV6-6
J gene: TRBJ1-5
CDR3 length: 13
CDR3 protein: CASTAGPRSAQHF
CDR3 DNA: TGTGCCAGCACAGCCGGCCCCAGATCGGCCCAGCATTTT

clone size: NA
D gene: TRBD1
V gene: TRBV5-1
J gene: TRBJ1-2
CDR3 length: 15
CDR3 protein: CASSLEGQPYYGYTF
CDR3 DNA: TGCGCCAGCAGCTTAGAGGGACAGCCTTACTATGGCTACACCTTC

clone size: NA
D gene: TRBD1
V gene: TRBV2
J gene: TRBJ2-3
CDR3 length: 15
CDR3 protein: CASRRETGVADTQYF
CDR3 DNA: TGTGCCAGCAGGAGAGAGACAGGGGTAGCAGATACGCAGTATTTT

clone size: NA
D gene: NA
V gene: TRBV19
J gene: TRBJ1-5
CDR3 length: 16
CDR3 protein: CASSMAPWTDNQPQHF
CDR3 DNA: TGTGCCAGTAGTATGGCCCCCTGGACAGACAATCAGCCCCAGCATTTT

clone size: NA
D gene: NA
V gene: TRBV7-2
J gene: TRBJ1-1
CDR3 length: 14
CDR3 protein: CASSLLSGTTEAFF
CDR3 DNA: TGTGCCAGCAGCTTACTATCAGGGACTACTGAAGCTTTCTTT

clone size: once
D gene: NA
V gene: TRBV7-2
J gene: TRBJ2-7
CDR3 length: 12
CDR3 protein: CASSLGAYEQYF
CDR3 DNA: TGTGCCAGCAGCCTGGGAGCGTACGAGCAGTACTTC

clone size: NA
D gene: NA
V gene: TRBV5-4
J gene: TRBJ2-1
CDR3 length: 14
CDR3 protein: CASSPGAPGDEQFF
CDR3 DNA: TGTGCCAGCAGCCCCGGGGCCCCTGGGGATGAGCAGTTCTTC

clone size: NA
D gene: NA
V gene: TRBV11-2
J gene: TRBJ1-2
CDR3 length: 12
CDR3 protein: CASGDTNYGYTF
CDR3 DNA: TGTGCCAGCGGGGACACTAACTATGGCTACACCTTC

clone size: NA
D gene: NA
V gene: TRBV7-2
J gene: TRBJ2-5
CDR3 length: 13
CDR3 protein: CASSLASWETQYF
CDR3 DNA: TGTGCCAGCAGCTTAGCCTCTTGGGAGACCCAGTACTTC

clone size: NA
D gene: NA
V gene: TRBV12-5
J gene: TRBJ1-1
CDR3 length: 13
CDR3 protein: CASGLETGSEAFF
CDR3 DNA: TGTGCTAGTGGTTTGGAGACAGGTTCTGAAGCTTTCTTT

clone size: NA
D gene: TRBD2
V gene: TRBV30
J gene: TRBJ2-7
CDR3 length: 14
CDR3 protein: CAWSVGGSEYEQYF
CDR3 DNA: TGTGCCTGGAGTGTCGGCGGGAGTGAGTACGAGCAGTACTTC

clone size: once
D gene: TRBD2
V gene: TRBV7-7
J gene: TRBJ2-7
CDR3 length: 15
CDR3 protein: CASSPRPGGGYEQYF
CDR3 DNA: TGTGCTAGCAGCCCCCGGCCCGGGGGAGGGTACGAGCAGTACTTC

clone size: NA
D gene: NA
V gene: TRBV20-1
J gene: TRBJ2-5
CDR3 length: 11
CDR3 protein: CSAHSVETQYF
CDR3 DNA: TGCAGTGCCCACTCGGTGGAGACCCAGTACTTC

clone size: NA
D gene: TRBD2
V gene: TRBV9
J gene: TRBJ2-1
CDR3 length: 14
CDR3 protein: CASSLGLVVNEQFF
CDR3 DNA: TGTGCCAGCAGCCTGGGACTAGTTGTAAATGAGCAGTTCTTC

clone size: few
D gene: NA
V gene: TRBV6-1
J gene: TRBJ1-4
CDR3 length: 15
CDR3 protein: CASSEGDRIGEKLFF
CDR3 DNA: TGTGCCAGCAGTGAGGGGGATAGGATCGGTGAAAAACTGTTTTTT

clone size: NA
D gene: TRBD2
V gene: TRBV2
J gene: TRBJ2-1
CDR3 length: 14
CDR3 protein: CASIISGVNNEQFF
CDR3 DNA: TGTGCCAGCATTATAAGCGGGGTAAACAATGAGCAGTTCTTC

clone size: NA
D gene: NA
V gene: TRBV23-1
J gene: TRBJ1-2
CDR3 length: 15
CDR3 protein: CASSQSGLRGYGYTF
CDR3 DNA: TGCGCCAGCAGTCAATCAGGGTTAAGGGGGTATGGCTACACCTTC

clone size: NA
D gene: TRBD1
V gene: TRBV7-2
J gene: TRBJ1-3
CDR3 length: 15
CDR3 protein: CASSLGQGWGNTIYF
CDR3 DNA: TGTGCCAGCAGCTTGGGACAGGGGTGGGGAAACACCATATATTTT

clone size: NA
D gene: NA
V gene: TRBV5-6
J gene: TRBJ1-6
CDR3 length: 15
CDR3 protein: CASSWSRGGNSPLHF
CDR3 DNA: TGTGCCAGCAGCTGGTCGAGGGGCGGAAATTCACCCCTCCACTTT

clone size: NA
D gene: NA
V gene: TRBV6-1
J gene: TRBJ1-2
CDR3 length: 13
CDR3 protein: CASSESALMSYTF
CDR3 DNA: TGTGCCAGCAGTGAAAGCGCCCTTATGAGCTACACCTTC

clone size: NA
D gene: NA
V gene: TRBV5-5
J gene: TRBJ1-5
CDR3 length: 13
CDR3 protein: CASSLQGDQPQHF
CDR3 DNA: TGTGCCAGCAGCTTGCAGGGCGATCAGCCCCAGCATTTT